Each of the 8 T cell receptor beta chains below was sequenced from the same sample in a study of cytomegalovirus exposure and HLA in healthy donors. Amplification used 60 Vbeta primers and 13 Jbeta primers. Clones were read by immunoSEQ multiplex PCR, and TCRdb kept only the in-frame ones, dropping some. The sample holds some 140,000 clones, more than 70% seen once. The sample taken for sequencing was PBMCs. These receptors originate from a woman between 55 and 75 years old in good health and CMV-seronegative.

This clone was picked up a small number of times. The gene calls are TRBV18 and TRBJ1-1; D is uncertain. The CDR3 loop spans 12 amino acids. The V and J ends lost 3 bases and 6 bases respectively, with 8 bases between them. Germline CDR1 reads KGHSH; CDR2 reads LQKENI. This CDR3 reads CASSPSNSEAFF. The CDR3 DNA reads TGTGCCAGCTCACCTAGCAACTCTGAAGCTTTCTTT.

This clone was detected only a few times. The CDR3 reads CASSYDRTDGNLRAFF. CDR3 nucleotides: TGTGCCAGCAGTTACGACCGGACAGACGGGAACTTAAGGGCTTTCTTT. The chain couples TRBV6-5 to TRBJ1-1; possible D gene TRBD1, 6 bases. V lost 2 bases, J lost 11 bases, and 24 bases lay in between. The germline V gene encodes CDR1 MNHEY and CDR2 SVGAGI. The CDR3 extends over 16 amino acids.

Comment on this clone: One end of the junction is discordant with germline, which a read error may explain. The rearrangement joins TRBV7-9 to TRBJ1-2; 7 nucleotides line up with TRBD1. Germline V gene data show CDR1 as SEHNR and CDR2 as FQNEAQ (reference sequence). The CDR3 loop spans 14 amino acids. The CDR3 sequence is CSSSAIGTEYGYTF. The CDR3 DNA follows: TGTTCCAGCAGCGCCATAGGGACAGAGTATGGCTACACCTTC.

CDR3 DNA: TGTGCCAGCAGCGAGCACGGGAGGACCACACCCTATGGCTACACCTTC. Translated, it gives CASSEHGRTTPYGYTF. This chain joins TRBV7-2 and TRBJ1-2; D gene ambiguous. This CDR3 spans 16 amino acids. Germline V gene data show CDR1 as SGHTA and CDR2 as FQGNSA. The ends were cut back, 5 bases at V and 4 bases at J, with 20 bases in the middle.

This clone was seen just once. This chain connects TRBV27 to TRBJ2-7, with TRBD2 matching over 8 bases. Germline V gene sequence: CDR1 MNHEY, CDR2 SMNVEV (reference sequence). J gave up 4 bases and V 3 bases, and 2 bases lay outside the gene matches. The CDR3 loop spans 13 amino acids. The CDR3 DNA sequence: TGTGCCAGCAGTTTGGGACTAGGGTACGAGCAGTACTTC. Translated, it gives CASSLGLGYEQYF.

The chain uses TRBV7-3 and TRBJ2-1, with 9 nucleotides matching TRBD2. The CDR3 is 19 residues long. Germline loops: CDR1 SGHTA, CDR2 FQGTGA. V dropped 1 base and J dropped 3; count of bases not matched to a gene: 13. The DNA for the CDR3 is TGTGCCAGCAGCTTAAGGGGGGTAGCGGGGGCCTACCTCTACAATGAGCAGTTCTTC. It translates to CASSLRGVAGAYLYNEQFF.

The rearrangement links TRBV19 to TRBJ1-3, with D unclear. The CDR3 totals 14 residues. CDR1 and CDR2 (germline): LNHDA, SQIVND (reference sequence). Deletions cut 6 bases from V and 0 bases from J, with 9 bases between. DNA for the CDR3: TGTGCCAGTAGGAGCACCTACTCTGGAAACACCATATATTTT. This encodes CASRSTYSGNTIYF.

The chain uses TRBV30 and TRBJ2-4; TRBD1 agrees at 7 bases. The length of the CDR3 is 16 residues. V shed 7 bases and J 0 bases; nucleotides not matched to a gene: 12. Germline CDR1 reads GTSNPN; CDR2 reads SVGIG (reference sequence). CDR3 coding DNA: TGTGCCTTAGAAAGGGGGCTCGATATAGCCAAAAACATTCAGTACTTC. Its translation is CALERGLDIAKNIQYF.